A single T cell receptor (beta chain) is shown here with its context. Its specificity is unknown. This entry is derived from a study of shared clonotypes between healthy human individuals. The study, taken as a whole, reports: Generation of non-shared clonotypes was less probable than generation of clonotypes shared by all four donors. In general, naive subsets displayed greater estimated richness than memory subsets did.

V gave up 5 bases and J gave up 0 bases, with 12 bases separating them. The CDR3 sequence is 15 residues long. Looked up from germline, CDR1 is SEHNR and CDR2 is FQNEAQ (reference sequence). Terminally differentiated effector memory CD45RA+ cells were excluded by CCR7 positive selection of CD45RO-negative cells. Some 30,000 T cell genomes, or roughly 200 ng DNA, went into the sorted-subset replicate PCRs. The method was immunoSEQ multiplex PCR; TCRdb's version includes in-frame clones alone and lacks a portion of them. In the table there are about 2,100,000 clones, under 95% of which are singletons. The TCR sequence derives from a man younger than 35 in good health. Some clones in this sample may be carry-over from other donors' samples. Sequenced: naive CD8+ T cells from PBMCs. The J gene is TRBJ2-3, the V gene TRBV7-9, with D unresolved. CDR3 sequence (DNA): TGTGCCAGCAGCCTCTTGCGACCAAGCACAGATACGCAGTATTTT. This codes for CASSLLRPSTDTQYF.